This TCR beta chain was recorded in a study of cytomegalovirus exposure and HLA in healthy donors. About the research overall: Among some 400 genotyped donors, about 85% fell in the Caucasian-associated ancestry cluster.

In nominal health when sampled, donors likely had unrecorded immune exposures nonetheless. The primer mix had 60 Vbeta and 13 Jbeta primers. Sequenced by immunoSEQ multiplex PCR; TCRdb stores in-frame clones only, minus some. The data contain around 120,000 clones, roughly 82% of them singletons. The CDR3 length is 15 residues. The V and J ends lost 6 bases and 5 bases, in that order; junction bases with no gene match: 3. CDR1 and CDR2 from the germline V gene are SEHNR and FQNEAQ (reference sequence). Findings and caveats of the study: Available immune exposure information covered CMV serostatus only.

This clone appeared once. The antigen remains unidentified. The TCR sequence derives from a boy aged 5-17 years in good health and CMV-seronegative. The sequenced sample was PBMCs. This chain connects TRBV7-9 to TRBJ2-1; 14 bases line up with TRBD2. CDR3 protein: CASRGTSGGNNEQFF. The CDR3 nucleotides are TGTGCCAGCAGGGGGACTAGCGGGGGAAACAATGAGCAGTTCTTC.